This T cell receptor (beta chain) derives from a study of vaccination and CD4 T cells after COVID-19. Note on this clonotype: Antigen unknown.

Oncomine TCR Beta short-read sequencing was applied to DNA from cultured CD4+ T cells. TCRdb re-called the PCR reads with MiXCR, one entry per CDR3 protein. The sample records approximately 15,000 distinct CDR3 sequences, 78% being singletons. The CDR3 covers 15 residues. Germline CDR1 and CDR2: DFQATT and SNEGSKA (reference sequence). Trimming shortened V by 6 bases and J by 0 bases, and 18 bases separated the two germline ends. As to treatment: roughly ten-day PBMC culture with coronavirus spike peptide pools or control peptides (ViraFEST assay). The V gene is TRBV20-1, the J gene TRBJ2-7, with a possible D match to TRBD1 (6 bases). The source of this sequence is a human donor who received a COVID-19 vaccine. The sample consisted of CD4+ T cells from blood, cultured in vitro, taken after SARS-CoV-2 vaccination. The CDR3 protein is CSATPGHQSSYEQYF. The CDR3 DNA reads as TGCAGTGCAACCCCGGGACACCAAAGCTCCTACGAGCAGTACTTC.